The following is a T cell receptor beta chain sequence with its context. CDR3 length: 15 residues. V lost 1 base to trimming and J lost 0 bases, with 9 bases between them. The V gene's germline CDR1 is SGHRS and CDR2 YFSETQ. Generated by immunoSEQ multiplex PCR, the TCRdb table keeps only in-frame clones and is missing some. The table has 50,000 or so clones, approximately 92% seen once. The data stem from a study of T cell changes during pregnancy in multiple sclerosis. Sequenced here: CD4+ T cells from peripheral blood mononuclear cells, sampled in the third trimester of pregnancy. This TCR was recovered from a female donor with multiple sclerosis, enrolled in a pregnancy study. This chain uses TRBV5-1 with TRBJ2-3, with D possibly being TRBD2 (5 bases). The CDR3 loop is CASSLSTSSTDTQYF. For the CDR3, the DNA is TGCGCCAGCAGCTTGAGTACTAGTAGCACAGATACGCAGTATTTT.